This T cell receptor (beta chain) was obtained from a study of a mutant IDH1 vaccine in newly diagnosed glioma. The assay was immunoSEQ multiplex PCR, and TCRdb's table has in-frame clones only and misses some. The sample contains roughly 70,000 clones, approximately 88% of which appear only once. Regarding time point: week 11, during vaccination. Alongside topical imiquimod, each dose of vaccine comprised 300 ug of mutant IDH1 20-mer peptide. On this clone itself: Its matching antigen is unknown.

Germline V lookup: CDR1 MNHEY, CDR2 SMNVEV (reference sequence). The V segment lost 6 bases and the J segment 0 bases; nucleotides outside the gene matches: 11. The CDR3 consists of 17 residues. Sequences were derived from PBMCs, sampled from a glioma patient whose treatment included an IDH1 peptide vaccine. This chain joins TRBV27 and TRBJ2-7; 10 bases match TRBD1. This sequence originates from a woman aged 50 to 60 with glioma. The CDR3 sequence: CASRFYQGQGSSYEQYF. For the CDR3, the DNA is TGTGCCAGCAGATTTTATCAGGGACAGGGGAGCTCCTACGAGCAGTACTTC.